Below are 5 T cell receptor beta chains sequenced from a single sample in a study of cytomegalovirus exposure and HLA in healthy donors. This PCR relied on a set of 60 Vbeta primers and 13 Jbeta primers. Method: immunoSEQ multiplex PCR; TCRdb's copy keeps in-frame clones and lacks some. The sample shows roughly 180,000 clones, roughly 80% of them seen only once. Source material: PBMCs. The receptor set was obtained from a woman aged 45-60 years in good health and CMV-seropositive.

The V and J genes are TRBV7-6 and TRBJ2-1; 7 nucleotides match TRBD1. This CDR3 has 15 amino acids. Germline loops: CDR1 SGHVS, CDR2 FNYEAQ. With 5 bases clipped from V and 0 bases from J, the junction kept 4 bases outside the gene matches. CDR3 in amino acids: CASSSPGGSYNEQFF. For the CDR3, the DNA is TGTGCCAGCAGCAGTCCAGGGGGCTCCTACAATGAGCAGTTCTTC.

The chain recombines TRBV14 with TRBJ1-2; 8 nucleotides agree with TRBD1. This CDR3 contains 16 residues. V shed 4 bases and J 4 bases; nucleotides not matched to a gene: 11. Germline CDR1 and CDR2: SGHDN and FVKESK. CDR3 in DNA: TGTGCCAGCAGCCCCGGACAGGGCTATTCTATCTATGGCTACACCTTC. Translation gives CASSPGQGYSIYGYTF. The entire variable domain, with the rest obtained from reference TRBV14 and TRBJ1-2, is as follows: EAGVTQFPSHSVIEKGQTVTLRCDPISGHDNLYWYRRVMGKEIKFLLHFVKESKQDESGMPNNRFLAERTGGTYSTLKVQPAELEDSGVYFCASSPGQGYSIYGYTFGSGTRLTVV.

This sequence joins TRBV21-1 and TRBJ2-3; the table's D gene call, TRBD2, was not cross checked with the DNA. TRBV21-1 constitutes a pseudogene. The CDR3 spans 15 residues. The CDR3 loop is CASSKDSGGTDTQYF. The DNA for the CDR3 is TGTGCCAGCAGCAAAGACTCTGGGGGGACAGATACGCAGTATTTT.

This clone was counted only a few times. The chain uses TRBV28 and TRBJ2-5; 12 nucleotides line up with TRBD2. V lost 5 bases and J lost 5; bases outside the gene matches: 6. This CDR3 region has 15 residues. Germline CDR1 and CDR2: MDHEN and SYDVKM. The CDR3 loop is CASSPSGGGAETQYF. The CDR3 bases are TGTGCCAGCAGTCCTAGCGGGGGGGGTGCGGAGACCCAGTACTTC.

V usage is TRBV5-1 and J usage is TRBJ1-1; possibly TRBD1 for D (5 bases). Germline-derived CDR1 and CDR2 are SGHRS and YFSETQ. The CDR3 consists of 13 residues. With 1 base removed from V and 8 bases from J, the gap between germline ends came to 12 bases. CDR3 in amino acids: CASSLISGMEAFF. The CDR3 DNA sequence: TGCGCCAGCAGCTTGATTTCAGGGATGGAAGCTTTCTTT.